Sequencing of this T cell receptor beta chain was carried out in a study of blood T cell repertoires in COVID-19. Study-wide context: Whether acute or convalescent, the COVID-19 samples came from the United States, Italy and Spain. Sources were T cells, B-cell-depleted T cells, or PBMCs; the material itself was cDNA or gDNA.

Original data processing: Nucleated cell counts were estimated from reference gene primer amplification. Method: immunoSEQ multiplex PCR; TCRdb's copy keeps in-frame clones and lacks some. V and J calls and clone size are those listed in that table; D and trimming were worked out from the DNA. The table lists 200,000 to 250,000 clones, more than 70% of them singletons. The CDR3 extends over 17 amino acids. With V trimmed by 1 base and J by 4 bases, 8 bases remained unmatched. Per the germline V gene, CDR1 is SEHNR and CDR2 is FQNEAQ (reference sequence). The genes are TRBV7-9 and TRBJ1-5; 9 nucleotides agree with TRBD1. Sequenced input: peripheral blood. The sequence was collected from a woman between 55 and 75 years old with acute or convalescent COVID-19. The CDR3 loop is CASSLGYLGQGNQPQHF. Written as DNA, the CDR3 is TGTGCCAGCAGCTTAGGGTATTTGGGACAGGGTAATCAGCCCCAGCATTTT.